This passage covers 22 T cell receptor beta chains from one sample sequenced in a study of Graves' ophthalmopathy and Graves' hyperthyroidism. TCR beta CDR3 amplification used RNA transcripts. RT-PCR in the first round used HTBI primers; a second-round multiplex PCR followed. TCRdb independently ran MiXCR on the multiplex PCR reads; one entry per CDR3 protein. The profile covers hundreds of thousands of distinct CDR3 sequences, with about a fifth appearing a single time and approximately 7.7% taken by the ten largest. The sample taken for sequencing was peripheral blood. The receptors stem from a woman between 18 and 29 years old with stable Graves' hyperthyroidism. Some clones in this sample may be carry-over from other donors' samples.

This clonotype was counted at least ten times. This rearrangement joins TRBV6-2 or TRBV6-3 to TRBJ1-2; D is undetermined. The CDR3 extends over 14 amino acids. Between the trimmed V and J ends, which lost 4 bases and 5 bases, there was a span of 14 bases. In germline, CDR1 is MNHEY, CDR2 SVGEGT. This chain's CDR3 is CASSSPRVGYGYTF. The CDR3 DNA is TGTGCCAGCAGTTCGCCAAGGGTCGGGTATGGCTACACCTTC.

This clonotype was seen a few times. The rearrangement links TRBV6-1 to TRBJ2-7, with 9 nucleotides matching TRBD2. V lost 3 bases and J lost 3; bases outside the gene matches: 6. In germline, CDR1 is MNHNS, CDR2 SASEGT. This CDR3 spans 15 amino acids. The CDR3 bases are TGTGCCAGCAGTGAGAAGACTAGCGGTAGCTACGAGCAGTACTTC. Translating gives CASSEKTSGSYEQYF.

This clonotype was picked up many times. The chain is built from TRBV5-4 and TRBJ2-5; D gene ambiguous. Deletions cut 2 bases from V and 4 bases from J, with 12 bases between. The germline CDR1 and CDR2 sequences are SGHNT and YYREEE (reference sequence). The CDR3 length is 14 residues. The DNA of the CDR3 is TGTGCCAGCAGCTTTTCGGGTGAGACAGAGACCCAGTACTTC. It is translated as CASSFSGETETQYF.

CDR3 region: CASSYRDLGTGELFF. The CDR3 DNA is TGCGCCAGCAGCTACCGGGACTTAGGCACCGGGGAGCTGTTTTTT. This chain joins TRBV5-1 and TRBJ2-2; TRBD2 might be the D (6 bases). The germline V gene encodes CDR1 SGHRS and CDR2 YFSETQ. The CDR3 consists of 15 residues. V gave up 3 bases and J gave up 4 bases, with 13 bases separating them. The full variable domain, its missing parts supplied by reference TRBV5-1 and TRBJ2-2, is KAGVTQTPRYLIKTRGQQVTLSCSPISGHRSVSWYQQTPGQGLQFLFEYFSETQRNKGNFPGRFSGRQFSNSRSEMNVSTLELGDSALYLCASSYRDLGTGELFFGEGSRLTVL.

At least ten counts were recorded for this clonotype. This chain joins TRBV5-1 and TRBJ2-5; 12 bases align to TRBD2. The V gene end was trimmed by 8 bases and the J gene end by 4 bases; junction bases not matched to a gene: 12. CDR1 SGHRS and CDR2 YFSETQ come from the germline V gene. The CDR3 totals 16 residues. The CDR3 loop reads CASTGLAGFGGETQYF. In DNA form, the CDR3 reads TGCGCCAGTACTGGACTAGCGGGATTCGGAGGAGAGACCCAGTACTTC.

The CDR3, as DNA: TGCAGCGGGATGACAGGGATGAGCTACGAGCAGTACTTC. Encoded protein: CSGMTGMSYEQYF. The genes are TRBV29-1 and TRBJ2-7; 7 bases are shared with TRBD1. The CDR3 is 13 residues long. Germline V gives CDR1 SQVTM, CDR2 ANQGSEA. Germline trimming cut 7 bases from V and 3 bases from J; bases unmatched to any gene: 9.

This clonotype was counted at least ten times. The chain has TRBV6-1 and TRBJ1-2, with 7 bases aligning to TRBD1. Germline V gene data show CDR1 as MNHNS and CDR2 as SASEGT. J was trimmed by 5 bases and V by 1 base; bases with no gene match: 4. This CDR3 is built from 14 residues. CDR3 amino acids: CASSEGGRGYGYTF. Here the CDR3 DNA reads TGTGCCAGCAGTGAAGGGGGCAGGGGGTATGGCTACACCTTC.

In its sample, this clonotype was seen a few times. This chain connects TRBV12-3 or TRBV12-4 to TRBJ1-6; D unclear. The CDR3 has 13 residues. V shed 5 bases and J shed 11 bases, with 13 bases lying between them. CDR3 bases: TGTGCCAGCAGTAGGGAGGAATATACACCCCTCCACTTT. Its translation is CASSREEYTPLHF.

This clonotype was recorded at least ten times. This sequence joins TRBV7-8 and TRBJ2-5, with 7 nucleotides matching TRBD1. V gave up 2 bases and J gave up 2 bases; unmatched junction bases: 5. This CDR3 has 15 amino acids. Germline loops: CDR1 SGHVS, CDR2 FQNEAQ. CDR3 protein: CASSLTRGSQETQYF. As DNA, the CDR3 is TGTGCCAGCAGCTTAACCAGGGGGTCACAAGAGACCCAGTACTTC. Full variable domain (missing parts from reference TRBV7-8 and TRBJ2-5): GAGVSQSPRYKVAKRGQDVALRCDPISGHVSLFWYQQALGQGPEFLTYFQNEAQLDKSGLPSDRFFAERPEGSVSTLKIQRTQQEDSAVYLCASSLTRGSQETQYFGPGTRLLVL.

This clonotype was counted ten times or more. The gene calls are TRBV30 and TRBJ2-5, with TRBD1 matching over 8 bases. The CDR3 loop spans 16 amino acids. With 5 bases clipped from V and 11 bases from J, the junction kept 22 bases outside the gene matches. Germline V lookup: CDR1 GTSNPN, CDR2 SVGIG (reference sequence). The CDR3 sequence is CAWVGGDHLSRTGQYF. The CDR3 nucleotides read TGTGCCTGGGTGGGGGGAGATCACCTTTCGCGGACAGGGCAGTACTTC.

Many counts were recorded for this clonotype. This rearrangement joins TRBV9 to TRBJ1-1, with 8 nucleotides matching TRBD1. Losses at the gene ends were 0 bases for V and 6 bases for J; bases not matched to a gene: 10. Germline assignment: CDR1 SGDLS and CDR2 YYNGEE. This CDR3 is 16 amino acids long. CDR3 sequence: CASSVDGGQANAEAFF. CDR3 DNA sequence: TGTGCCAGCAGCGTAGATGGGGGACAGGCTAACGCTGAAGCTTTCTTT.

This clonotype was seen ten or more times. This chain links TRBV12-3 or TRBV12-4 with TRBJ1-2; perhaps TRBD1 as D (6 bases). The V gene lost 5 bases and the J gene lost 7 bases, with 14 bases spanning the gap. There are 13 residues in the CDR3. CDR3 residues: CASSLNRVVGYTF. The CDR3 DNA is TGTGCCAGCAGTCTGAACAGGGTGGTTGGCTACACCTTC.

At least ten counts were recorded for this clonotype. CDR3 loop: CASSVATGGPQAFF. Written as DNA, the CDR3 is TGTGCCAGCAGCGTAGCTACGGGGGGGCCCCAAGCTTTCTTT. The chain uses TRBV9 and TRBJ1-1; tentatively, D is TRBD1 (6 bases). Germline V CDR1 and CDR2: SGDLS, YYNGEE. This CDR3 contains 14 residues. V lost 0 bases and J 9 bases, leaving 15 bases between the germline ends.

For the CDR3, the DNA is TGCGCCAGCAGCCAAGTGGGCCTCTCTGGAAACACCATATATTTT. As protein: CASSQVGLSGNTIYF. The genes are TRBV4-1 and TRBJ1-3; no reliable D call. The CDR3 is made up of 15 amino acids. With 1 base removed from V and 0 bases from J, the gap between germline ends came to 7 bases. Per germline, CDR1 MGHRA and CDR2 YSYEKL.

This clonotype was found many times. The V and J genes are TRBV2 and TRBJ2-2; 7 bases are shared with TRBD1. The CDR3 sequence is 15 residues long. The V gene's germline CDR1 is SNHLY and CDR2 FYNNEI. Trimming cost V 6 bases and J 6 bases; bases outside gene matches: 10. In DNA, the CDR3 is TGTGCCAGCAGAGGACAGGCGGTCGGACCCGGGGAGCTGTTTTTT. Its protein product is CASRGQAVGPGELFF.

Ten or more counts support this clonotype. This rearrangement joins TRBV6-4 to TRBJ2-7; D may be TRBD1 (6 bases). The CDR3 consists of 15 residues. The V and J ends lost 4 bases and 4 bases respectively, with 17 bases between them. Germline lookup yields CDR1 MRHNA and CDR2 SNTAGT. For the CDR3, the DNA is TGTGCCAGCAGTGTTGAAAGGGGGACCTATTACGAGCAGTACTTC. Amino acid sequence: CASSVERGTYYEQYF.

The V gene is TRBV6-1, the J gene TRBJ2-7; 7 bases map to TRBD1. The CDR3 sequence is 15 residues long. Germline V CDR1 and CDR2: MNHNS, SASEGT. The V segment lost 2 bases and the J segment 6 bases; nucleotides outside the gene matches: 10. CDR3 coding DNA: TGTGCCAGCAGTGAAAAGGGGACAGTCATTCGCGAGCAGTACTTC. Protein product: CASSEKGTVIREQYF.

This clonotype was seen ten or more times. V and J are TRBV30 and TRBJ2-7; D ambiguous. The CDR3 runs 12 residues. The V gene's germline CDR1 is GTSNPN and CDR2 SVGIG (reference sequence). Trimming removed 7 bases from V and 7 bases from J, with 17 bases in between. This CDR3 is CASVRVLGEQYF. The CDR3 DNA is TGTGCCTCCGTACGGGTTCTGGGGGAGCAGTACTTC.

The gene calls are TRBV12-3 or TRBV12-4 and TRBJ2-7; D uncertain. Trimming took 0 bases from V and 3 from J, leaving 9 bases between them. There are 14 residues in the CDR3. The CDR3 nucleotides read TGTGCCAGCAGTTTAGCCCCCTCCGTCTACGAGCAGTACTTC. It encodes CASSLAPSVYEQYF.

This clonotype showed up just a few times. The chain employs TRBV6-2 or TRBV6-3 and TRBJ1-5; D uncertain. This CDR3 region has 19 residues. V dropped 0 bases and J dropped 1 base, with 19 bases sitting between them. Germline V lookup: CDR1 MNHEY, CDR2 SVGEGT. CDR3 protein: CASSYSPANGYLSNQPQHF. The CDR3 bases are TGTGCCAGCAGTTACTCCCCGGCCAATGGCTATTTGAGCAATCAGCCCCAGCATTTT.

The gene calls are TRBV24-1 and TRBJ2-2, with 7 nucleotides matching TRBD1. Germline V gives CDR1 KGHDR, CDR2 SFDVKD. V lost 3 bases and J lost 5; bases outside the gene matches: 5. This CDR3 region has 15 residues. CDR3 sequence (DNA): TGTGCCACCAGTGATCCTTCAGGGGGAACCGGGGAGCTGTTTTTT. The encoded protein is CATSDPSGGTGELFF.

This rearrangement joins TRBV9 to TRBJ1-1, with D perhaps TRBD1 (5 bases). CDR3 size: 16 residues. Germline V lookup: CDR1 SGDLS, CDR2 YYNGEE. Trimming shortened V by 4 bases and J by 1 base, and 17 bases separated the two germline ends. The DNA of the CDR3 is TGTGCCAGCAGCACCATAAACAGGTACCCGAACACTGAAGCTTTCTTT. It encodes CASSTINRYPNTEAFF.